Presented here are 15 T cell receptor beta chains from one specimen sequenced in a study of blood T cell repertoires in COVID-19. Some clones are missing from TCRdb's copy, which holds only in-frame ones; the method was immunoSEQ multiplex PCR. The profile shows 300,000 or so clones, about 88% of them singletons. The sequencing sample was made of PBMCs or T cells enriched from blood (not recorded which). The source is a woman under 40 who had recovered from COVID-19.

The chain links TRBV14 to TRBJ1-1; 7 positions match TRBD1. V trimming: 0 bases; J trimming: 0 bases; junction bases outside the gene matches: 22. CDR3 size: 22 residues. Germline V gene data show CDR1 as SGHDN and CDR2 as FVKESK. For the CDR3, the DNA is TGTGCCAGCAGCCAAGACGGGGCAGATTTGGGACAGCGAAAATTAATGAACACTGAAGCTTTCTTT. It yields the protein CASSQDGADLGQRKLMNTEAFF.

The chain couples TRBV18 to TRBJ1-2; 11 bases align to TRBD1. This CDR3 contains 17 residues. Germline CDR1 is KGHSH and CDR2 is LQKENI. Trimming at V came to 3 bases and at J to 10 bases, leaving 16 bases not matched to a gene. This CDR3 is CASSPKLGQGATQDYTF. The CDR3 nucleotides are TGTGCCAGCTCACCTAAATTAGGACAGGGGGCCACACAAGACTACACCTTC.

The table lists this clone with a count of one. This chain joins TRBV11-3 and TRBJ2-7; 8 nucleotides line up with TRBD1. Germline V gene sequence: CDR1 SGHNT, CDR2 YENEEA. CDR3 length: 14 amino acids. J was trimmed by 7 bases and V by 5 bases; bases with no gene match: 10. The CDR3 sequence is CASSPGQGGNEQYF. The CDR3 DNA sequence: TGTGCCAGCAGCCCTGGACAGGGTGGCAATGAGCAGTACTTC.

This clone was found once. The V call is TRBV14, the J call TRBJ1-1, with TRBD1 matching 8 bases. The CDR3 length is 16 residues. Germline assignment: CDR1 SGHDN and CDR2 FVKESK. V shed 0 bases and J 3 bases; nucleotides not matched to a gene: 6. DNA of the CDR3: TGTGCCAGCAGCCAAGAATCCGAGACAGGGGACACTGAAGCTTTCTTT. Its protein product is CASSQESETGDTEAFF.

This clone was found once. V and J are TRBV14 and TRBJ2-1; TRBD1 matches at 7 bases. Per germline, CDR1 SGHDN and CDR2 FVKESK. V was pared by 3 bases and J by 0 bases, with 11 bases of the junction left unmatched. This CDR3 has 18 amino acids. CDR3 sequence: CASSHPRGQRSSYNEQFF. CDR3 in DNA: TGTGCCAGCAGCCACCCTCGGGGACAGCGGAGCTCCTACAATGAGCAGTTCTTC.

This chain uses TRBV27 with TRBJ1-5; no clear D gene. Germline CDR1 reads MNHEY; CDR2 reads SMNVEV (reference sequence). V lost 6 bases to trimming and J lost 6 bases, with 15 bases between them. The CDR3 totals 14 residues. The CDR3 region has the DNA TGTGCCAGCAGGGGTGCGACTTCTGGTCAGCCCCAGCATTTT. Residues: CASRGATSGQPQHF.

The chain has TRBV2 and TRBJ1-6, with 8 bases lining up with TRBD1. Germline assignment: CDR1 SNHLY and CDR2 FYNNEI. CDR3 length: 20 residues. Losses at the gene ends were 2 bases for V and 1 base for J; bases not matched to a gene: 13. CDR3 nucleotide sequence: TGTGCCAGCAGTGAAATGCTTGGCAGGGGGCAATATTCCTATAATTCACCCCTCCACTTT. Amino acid sequence: CASSEMLGRGQYSYNSPLHF.

V is TRBV3-1 (or the pseudogene TRBV3-2) and J is TRBJ2-3; 7 nucleotides agree with TRBD1. The CDR3 totals 15 residues. CDR1 is LGHDT and CDR2 is YNNKEL in the germline V gene (reference sequence). Unmatched junction bases numbered 3, after V lost 0 bases and J lost 3 bases. Here the CDR3 DNA reads TGTGCCAGCAGCCAAGAAGGGGGCGCGACAGATACGCAGTATTTT. Translation: CASSQEGGATDTQYF.

This clone appeared once. V is TRBV6-5 and J is TRBJ2-5; the match to TRBD2 covers 7 bases. The germline gives CDR1 MNHEY, CDR2 SVGAGI. V was clipped by 6 bases and J by 5 bases; unmatched bases: 6. This CDR3 contains 13 residues. Here the CDR3 reads CASRWRGMETQYF. In DNA, the CDR3 is TGTGCCAGCAGGTGGCGGGGGATGGAGACCCAGTACTTC.

J is TRBJ2-3 and V is TRBV15, with 12 bases fitting TRBD2. CDR1 is LNHNV, CDR2 YYDKDF, per germline (reference sequence). The CDR3 loop spans 17 amino acids. The junction had 4 bases not matched to a gene; V was cut back by 1 base and J by 2 bases. CDR3 residues: CATSRGLAGGITDTQYF. The DNA for the CDR3 is TGTGCCACCAGCAGAGGCCTAGCGGGGGGGATCACAGATACGCAGTATTTT.

The chain joins TRBV7-9 to TRBJ2-1; 8 nucleotides line up with TRBD2. The germline gives CDR1 SEHNR, CDR2 FQNEAQ (reference sequence). CDR3 length equals 17 residues. The junction had 16 bases not matched to a gene; V was cut back by 4 bases and J by 8 bases. The CDR3 spells CASSSGGVTSFPHEQFF. The CDR3 nucleotides are TGTGCCAGCAGCTCCGGGGGGGTGACTAGCTTCCCCCATGAGCAGTTCTTC.

This chain connects TRBV13 to TRBJ1-2, with 7 positions matching TRBD1. Germline CDR1 PRHDT, CDR2 FYEKMQ (reference sequence). CDR3 length: 15 amino acids. V lost 5 bases, J lost 3 bases, and 9 bases stayed unmatched. CDR3 amino acids: CASSTEGTDDYGYTF. For the CDR3, the DNA is TGTGCCAGCAGCACAGAGGGGACAGACGACTATGGCTACACCTTC.

The chain links TRBV3-1 (or the pseudogene TRBV3-2) to TRBJ2-7, with no clear D. The V gene lost 5 bases and the J gene lost 3 bases, with 17 bases spanning the gap. The length of the CDR3 is 15 residues. Germline V gene data show CDR1 as LGHDT and CDR2 as YNNKEL (reference sequence). DNA of the CDR3: TGTGCCAGCAGCTTAACTCAGGTCGCCAGCTACGAGCAGTACTTC. This gives the protein CASSLTQVASYEQYF.

This clone has a single count. This chain uses TRBV28 with TRBJ1-5; unclear D gene. This CDR3 contains 13 residues. Germline V CDR1 and CDR2: MDHEN, SYDVKM. Trimming pared 6 bases from V and 0 bases from J, leaving 6 bases between. The CDR3, as DNA: TGTGCCAGCAGCCTCCCTAGCAATCAGCCCCAGCATTTT. Protein product: CASSLPSNQPQHF.

The chain employs TRBV12-3 or TRBV12-4 and TRBJ1-5; D possibly corresponds to TRBD1 (6 bases). Trimming stripped 5 bases from V and 4 bases from J, with 9 bases between. The CDR3 is 13 amino acids. CDR3 amino acids: CASSQTGNQPQHF. The CDR3 region has the DNA TGTGCCAGCAGTCAAACAGGGAATCAGCCCCAGCATTTT.